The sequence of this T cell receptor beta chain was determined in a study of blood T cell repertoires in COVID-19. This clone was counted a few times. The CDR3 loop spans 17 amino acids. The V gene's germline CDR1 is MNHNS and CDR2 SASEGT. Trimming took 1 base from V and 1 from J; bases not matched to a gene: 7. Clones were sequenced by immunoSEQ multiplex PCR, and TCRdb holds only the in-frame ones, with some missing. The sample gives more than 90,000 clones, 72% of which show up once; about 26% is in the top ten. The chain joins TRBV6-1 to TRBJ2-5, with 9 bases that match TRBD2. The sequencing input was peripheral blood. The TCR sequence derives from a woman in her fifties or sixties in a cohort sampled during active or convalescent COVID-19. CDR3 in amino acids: CASSEVSGGYLQETQYF. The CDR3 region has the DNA TGTGCCAGCAGTGAAGTTAGCGGGGGTTATCTCCAAGAGACCCAGTACTTC.